This T cell receptor beta chain originates from a study of PD-L1 blockade in urothelial cancer. Across the study: Patients began atezolizumab, 1,200 mg intravenously every 3 weeks, in about 2014. Bladder-origin urothelial cancer in males described about nine tenths of the roughly 29 patients. A median blood sample held about 140,000 T cells and tens of thousands of unique TCRs.

The CDR3 has 14 residues. J was trimmed by 8 bases and V by 3 bases; bases with no gene match: 6. CDR1 SNHLY and CDR2 FYNNEI come from the germline V gene. Time point given: pretreatment peripheral blood. Spiking each PCR with synthetic TCR analog templates was performed. Assay used: immunoSEQ multiplex PCR; TCRdb lists only in-frame clones, some missing. The sample contains about 17,000 clones, around 89% of which appear only once. This receptor was obtained from a man aged 65 to 85 with urothelial cancer. The chain recombines TRBV2 with TRBJ1-2, with 10 bases matching TRBD1. The input for sequencing was PBMCs, taken around atezolizumab (anti-PD-L1) treatment. CDR3 sequence: CASSDLGQGFGYTF. The CDR3 region has the DNA TGTGCCAGCAGTGATTTGGGACAGGGGTTCGGCTACACCTTC.